The 11 T cell receptor beta chains below all came from one sample that was sequenced in a study of cytomegalovirus exposure and HLA in healthy donors. Primers for the PCR totalled 60 Vbeta and 13 Jbeta. The assay was immunoSEQ multiplex PCR, and TCRdb's table has in-frame clones only and misses some. Of around 190,000 clones listed, roughly 75% are singletons. Sequencing was carried out using PBMCs. These receptors originate from a man in his forties in good health and CMV-seronegative.

V usage is TRBV27 and J usage is TRBJ1-4; no reliable D call. The CDR3 consists of 13 residues. Trimming removed 0 bases at V and 8 bases at J, with 7 bases between. Germline lookup yields CDR1 MNHEY and CDR2 SMNVEV (reference sequence). CDR3 residues: CASSLSQFEKLFF. For the CDR3, the DNA is TGTGCCAGCAGTTTATCGCAGTTCGAAAAACTGTTTTTT.

This chain uses TRBV12-5 with TRBJ2-2; 7 nucleotides line up with TRBD1. V shed 7 bases, J shed 3 bases, and the junction held 8 bases outside the gene matches. This CDR3 comprises 15 residues. In germline, CDR1 is LGHNT, CDR2 FRNRAP. CDR3 region: CASVTGQVDTGELFF. The CDR3 DNA reads as TGTGCTAGTGTCACCGGACAGGTGGACACCGGGGAGCTGTTTTTT. The full variable domain, its missing parts supplied by reference TRBV12-5 and TRBJ2-2, is DARVTQTPRHKVTEMGQEVTMRCQPILGHNTVFWYRQTMMQGLELLAYFRNRAPLDDSGMPKDRFSAEMPDATLATLKIQPSEPRDSAVYFCASVTGQVDTGELFFGEGSRLTVL.

This rearrangement joins TRBV5-1 to TRBJ2-3, with 7 nucleotides matching TRBD1. Germline CDR1 and CDR2: SGHRS and YFSETQ. The V segment lost 1 base and the J segment 5 bases; nucleotides outside the gene matches: 7. The CDR3 loop spans 15 amino acids. The CDR3 loop reads CASSLSDREQDTQYF. The DNA of the CDR3 is TGCGCCAGCAGCTTGAGTGACAGGGAGCAAGATACGCAGTATTTT.

The gene calls are TRBV10-3 and TRBJ2-1; TRBD1 matches 8 bases. Trimming at V came to 1 base and at J to 0 bases, leaving 11 bases not matched to a gene. From germline, CDR1 is ENHRY and CDR2 SYGVKD. The CDR3 length is 19 residues. The DNA for the CDR3 is TGTGCCATCAGTGAGTGGGGGACAGGATTACTAAGCTCCTACAATGAGCAGTTCTTC. Translation gives CAISEWGTGLLSSYNEQFF.

The chain is built from TRBV7-6 and TRBJ2-7; a possible D gene is TRBD1 (6 bases). Trimming shortened V by 1 base and J by 3 bases, and 13 bases separated the two germline ends. Germline loops: CDR1 SGHVS, CDR2 FNYEAQ. This CDR3 region has 15 residues. The CDR3 nucleotides are TGTGCCAGCAGCTTAGAACAGGGATTTAGCTACGAGCAGTACTTC. Amino acids: CASSLEQGFSYEQYF.

This clone has just a few counts. The chain has TRBV29-1 and TRBJ2-1; D remains ambiguous. The V and J ends lost 4 bases and 3 bases respectively, with 7 bases between them. CDR3 length: 12 amino acids. In germline, CDR1 is SQVTM, CDR2 ANQGSEA. CDR3 in DNA: TGCAGCGTTGCGCTAAACTACAATGAGCAGTTCTTC. Protein sequence: CSVALNYNEQFF.

There are a few counts of this clone. V is TRBV6-6 and J is TRBJ1-2, with D possibly matching TRBD1 (6 bases). Trimming left V 4 bases short and J 2 bases short, with 11 bases between. Germline CDR1 and CDR2: MNHNY and SVGAGI (reference sequence). This CDR3 contains 14 residues. CDR3 protein: CASSSRTENYGYTF. In nucleotides, the CDR3 is TGTGCCAGCAGTTCCCGGACAGAGAACTATGGCTACACCTTC.

This clone was observed a handful of times. The chain couples TRBV28 to TRBJ1-2; TRBD1 aligns across 9 bases. The CDR3 covers 16 residues. Losses at the gene ends were 4 bases for V and 6 bases for J; bases not matched to a gene: 12. Germline assignment: CDR1 MDHEN and CDR2 SYDVKM. CDR3 in amino acids: CASSSPWDRVEDGYTF. The CDR3 DNA sequence: TGTGCCAGCAGTTCCCCCTGGGACAGGGTAGAAGATGGCTACACCTTC.

A few counts support this clone. The rearrangement uses TRBV5-4 and TRBJ1-2; 7 bases agree with TRBD1. Germline lookup yields CDR1 SGHNT and CDR2 YYREEE (reference sequence). CDR3 size: 12 residues. Trimming cost V 3 bases and J 4 bases; bases outside gene matches: 0. The DNA of the CDR3 is TGTGCCAGCAGCTGGGACAGCTATGGCTACACCTTC. This sequence encodes CASSWDSYGYTF.

The chain links TRBV6-6 to TRBJ2-7, with a possible D match to TRBD2 (5 bases). The CDR3 covers 12 residues. Germline V gene lookup returns CDR1 MNHNY and CDR2 SVGAGI (reference sequence). The V and J ends lost 7 bases and 4 bases respectively, with 11 bases between them. CDR3 loop: CASTEGGYEQYF. CDR3 sequence (DNA): TGTGCCAGCACCGAAGGAGGTTACGAGCAGTACTTC.

This chain uses TRBV7-2 with TRBJ2-2, with a weak D call TRBD1 (5 bases). This CDR3 contains 15 residues. Trimming took off 2 bases at V and 4 bases at J, with 11 bases between the two ends. The germline V gene encodes CDR1 SGHTA and CDR2 FQGNSA. The CDR3 DNA follows: TGTGCCAGCAGCTTATACAGGCTAGGCACCGGGGAGCTGTTTTTT. This encodes CASSLYRLGTGELFF.